This TCR beta chain was documented in a study of T cells after yellow fever vaccination. A few counts support this clonotype. TCRdb ran MiXCR on the 5' RACE reads and lists one entry per CDR3 protein. The table shows about 340,000 distinct CDR3 sequences, with approximately 12% occurring only once. This CDR3 spans 16 amino acids. Germline CDR1 LGHNA, CDR2 YSLEER. Trimming left V 0 bases short and J 4 bases short, with 15 bases between. The rearrangement joins TRBV4-3 to TRBJ1-1; D is ambiguous. The sequence came from a young man who received the YFV17D yellow fever vaccine. This specimen consisted of CD4+ T cells sorted from PBMCs, obtained 15 days after the yellow fever booster vaccination. The CDR3 sequence: CASSQESWGVGTEAFF. The CDR3 region has the DNA TGCGCCAGCAGCCAAGAGAGCTGGGGAGTTGGCACTGAAGCTTTCTTT.